A single sample is the source of the 17 T cell receptor beta chains below, sequenced in a study of blood T cell repertoires in COVID-19. Clones were read by immunoSEQ multiplex PCR, and TCRdb kept only the in-frame ones, dropping some. The sample lists 75,000 to 100,000 clones, about four fifths occurring once. The sequencing input was peripheral blood. Receptors originate from a woman older than 75 with acute or convalescent COVID-19.

The CDR3 protein is CASSGDRDYGYTF. CDR3 nucleotides: TGTGCCAGCAGCGGAGACAGGGACTATGGCTACACCTTC. The chain recombines TRBV9 with TRBJ1-2, with 7 bases that match TRBD1. Trimming took 3 bases from V and 3 from J; bases not matched to a gene: 2. The CDR3 is 13 amino acids. Germline V lookup: CDR1 SGDLS, CDR2 YYNGEE.

This chain links TRBV11-2 with TRBJ1-1; TRBD1 matches 9 bases. This CDR3 has 14 amino acids. V gave up 1 base and J gave up 6 bases; unmatched junction bases: 3. CDR1 SGHAT and CDR2 FQNNGV come from the germline V gene. CDR3 sequence: CASSLAGTGSEAFF. The CDR3 DNA reads as TGTGCCAGCAGCTTAGCGGGGACAGGGTCTGAAGCTTTCTTT.

The chain couples TRBV6-6 to TRBJ1-1; 7 bases fit TRBD1. CDR3 size: 15 residues. Germline V gene lookup returns CDR1 MNHNY and CDR2 SVGAGI (reference sequence). After removal of 5 bases from V and 2 bases from J, the junction contained 8 bases not matched to a gene. DNA for the CDR3: TGTGCCAGCAGTCACGGGACAGCCCAAAACACTGAAGCTTTCTTT. This gives the protein CASSHGTAQNTEAFF.

This chain uses TRBV6-2 or TRBV6-3 with TRBJ1-3, with D tentatively TRBD1 (5 bases). V was cut by 2 bases and J by 3 bases, with 8 bases left in between. The CDR3 runs to 14 residues. The V gene's germline CDR1 is MNHEY and CDR2 SVGEGT. The CDR3 reads CASSYGGVGNTIYF. The CDR3 DNA follows: TGTGCCAGCAGTTACGGGGGGGTTGGAAACACCATATATTTT.

V is TRBV6-5 and J is TRBJ2-2; 8 bases align to TRBD2. Per germline, CDR1 MNHEY and CDR2 SVGAGI. The CDR3 runs to 15 residues. The J segment lost 5 bases and the V segment lost 8 bases, leaving 10 bases of the junction unmatched. The CDR3 loop is CASSGAGVATGELFF. In DNA form, the CDR3 reads TGTGCCAGCTCCGGAGCGGGAGTGGCAACCGGGGAGCTGTTTTTT.

The rearrangement links TRBV7-2 to TRBJ2-7; maybe TRBD1 (6 bases). The CDR3 length is 14 residues. Trimming took off 3 bases at V and 2 bases at J, with 11 bases between the two ends. The germline V gene encodes CDR1 SGHTA and CDR2 FQGNSA. The CDR3 sequence: CASSLRDKAYEQYF. CDR3 in DNA: TGTGCCAGCAGCTTGAGGGACAAAGCCTACGAGCAGTACTTC. The complete variable domain, with remaining parts taken from reference TRBV7-2 and TRBJ2-7, reads GAGVSQSPSNKVTEKGKDVELRCDPISGHTALYWYRQSLGQGLEFLIYFQGNSAPDKSGLPSDRFSAERTGGSVSTLTIQRTQQEDSAVYLCASSLRDKAYEQYFGPGTRLTVT.

V usage is TRBV7-9 and J usage is TRBJ2-2, with 7 positions matching TRBD1. V was pared by 2 bases and J by 3 bases, with 0 bases of the junction left unmatched. Germline loops: CDR1 SEHNR, CDR2 FQNEAQ (reference sequence). The CDR3 is made up of 14 amino acids. CDR3 sequence reads: CASSLTGDTGELFF. The DNA of the CDR3 is TGTGCCAGCAGCTTAACAGGGGACACCGGGGAGCTGTTTTTT.

The rearrangement joins TRBV7-3 to TRBJ2-1; 10 nucleotides agree with TRBD2. CDR1 is SGHTA, CDR2 FQGTGA, per germline. This CDR3 is built from 16 residues. Trimming removed 4 bases from V and 6 bases from J; junction bases left unmatched: 9. CDR3 bases: TGTGCCAGCAGCTCACGAGCGGGAGGGCCCCCCAATGAGCAGTTCTTC. Its translation: CASSSRAGGPPNEQFF.

The chain has TRBV2 and TRBJ1-1, with TRBD1 identical over 7 bases. In germline, CDR1 is SNHLY, CDR2 FYNNEI. This CDR3 has 13 amino acids. The J segment lost 4 bases and the V segment lost 5 bases, leaving 4 bases of the junction unmatched. CDR3 DNA sequence: TGTGCCAGCAGTCAGGGACAGTTCACTGAAGCTTTCTTT. The encoded protein is CASSQGQFTEAFF.

The chain couples TRBV15 to TRBJ2-2; TRBD2 aligns across 7 bases. V gave up 6 bases and J gave up 3 bases; unmatched junction bases: 4. Looked up from germline, CDR1 is LNHNV and CDR2 is YYDKDF (reference sequence). The CDR3 consists of 14 residues. CDR3: CATSTGRYTGELFF. The CDR3 DNA reads TGTGCCACCAGTACCGGGAGGTACACCGGGGAGCTGTTTTTT.

The rearrangement links TRBV4-3 to TRBJ2-7, with 11 bases aligning to TRBD2. V shed 0 bases and J 0 bases; nucleotides not matched to a gene: 1. Germline V lookup: CDR1 LGHNA, CDR2 YSLEER. The CDR3 has 16 residues. The chain's CDR3 is CASSQDTSGSSYEQYF. In DNA form, the CDR3 reads TGCGCCAGCAGCCAAGATACTAGCGGGAGCTCCTACGAGCAGTACTTC.

The chain couples TRBV7-2 to TRBJ1-6, with 7 nucleotides matching TRBD1. V gave up 5 bases and J gave up 12 bases; unmatched junction bases: 13. CDR1 and CDR2 (germline): SGHTA, FQGNSA. CDR3 length: 15 residues. The CDR3 nucleotides are TGTGCCAGCAGCCCATCGCTAGACAGGGTGGGACCCCTCCACTTT. As protein: CASSPSLDRVGPLHF.

This clone has a handful of counts. V gene TRBV18 combines with J gene TRBJ2-7; TRBD1 matches 7 bases. Germline V CDR1 and CDR2: KGHSH, LQKENI. V was pared by 3 bases and J by 2 bases, with 7 bases of the junction left unmatched. The CDR3 length is 15 residues. The DNA of the CDR3 is TGTGCCAGCTCACCGCATCGGGACAGTACCTACGAGCAGTACTTC. Protein sequence: CASSPHRDSTYEQYF. Full variable domain (outside the CDR3, taken from reference TRBV18 and TRBJ2-7): NAGVMQNPRHLVRRRGQEARLRCSPMKGHSHVYWYRQLPEEGLKFMVYLQKENIIDESGMPKERFSAEFPKEGPSILRIQQVVRGDSAAYFCASSPHRDSTYEQYFGPGTRLTVT.

V and J are TRBV6-5 and TRBJ1-4; D perhaps matches TRBD1 (5 bases). Germline CDR1 and CDR2: MNHEY and SVGAGI. Trimming pared 6 bases from V and 7 bases from J, leaving 12 bases between. The CDR3 sequence is 13 residues long. CDR3 sequence (DNA): TGTGCCAGCAGGAACCAGGGAACTGAAAAACTGTTTTTT. The encoded protein is CASRNQGTEKLFF.

The chain is built from TRBV25-1 and TRBJ2-7; a possible D gene is TRBD1 (6 bases). Germline V gene lookup returns CDR1 MGHDK and CDR2 SYGVNS. The CDR3 has 15 residues. V lost 2 bases to trimming and J lost 0 bases, with 11 bases between them. The DNA for the CDR3 is TGTGCCAGCAGTGAACCAGGACAGTCCTCCTACGAGCAGTACTTC. Translating it yields CASSEPGQSSYEQYF.

The genes are TRBV28 and TRBJ1-3, with D perhaps matching TRBD1 (6 bases). CDR1 is MDHEN, CDR2 SYDVKM, per germline. The germline V and J ends were trimmed by 7 bases and 0 bases, with 16 bases remaining between them. CDR3 length equals 16 residues. CDR3 DNA: TGTGCCAGCATCGACTCAAGGGGGGGCTCTGGAAACACCATATATTTT. It specifies CASIDSRGGSGNTIYF.

J is TRBJ1-4 and V is TRBV4-1; the match to TRBD1 covers 8 bases. Germline V gene lookup returns CDR1 MGHRA and CDR2 YSYEKL. V was pared by 0 bases and J by 8 bases, with 11 bases of the junction left unmatched. The CDR3 is 17 residues long. The CDR3 nucleotides are TGCGCCAGCAGCCAAGAGGCCATGGACAGGGTTAGCGAAAAACTGTTTTTT. It is translated as CASSQEAMDRVSEKLFF.